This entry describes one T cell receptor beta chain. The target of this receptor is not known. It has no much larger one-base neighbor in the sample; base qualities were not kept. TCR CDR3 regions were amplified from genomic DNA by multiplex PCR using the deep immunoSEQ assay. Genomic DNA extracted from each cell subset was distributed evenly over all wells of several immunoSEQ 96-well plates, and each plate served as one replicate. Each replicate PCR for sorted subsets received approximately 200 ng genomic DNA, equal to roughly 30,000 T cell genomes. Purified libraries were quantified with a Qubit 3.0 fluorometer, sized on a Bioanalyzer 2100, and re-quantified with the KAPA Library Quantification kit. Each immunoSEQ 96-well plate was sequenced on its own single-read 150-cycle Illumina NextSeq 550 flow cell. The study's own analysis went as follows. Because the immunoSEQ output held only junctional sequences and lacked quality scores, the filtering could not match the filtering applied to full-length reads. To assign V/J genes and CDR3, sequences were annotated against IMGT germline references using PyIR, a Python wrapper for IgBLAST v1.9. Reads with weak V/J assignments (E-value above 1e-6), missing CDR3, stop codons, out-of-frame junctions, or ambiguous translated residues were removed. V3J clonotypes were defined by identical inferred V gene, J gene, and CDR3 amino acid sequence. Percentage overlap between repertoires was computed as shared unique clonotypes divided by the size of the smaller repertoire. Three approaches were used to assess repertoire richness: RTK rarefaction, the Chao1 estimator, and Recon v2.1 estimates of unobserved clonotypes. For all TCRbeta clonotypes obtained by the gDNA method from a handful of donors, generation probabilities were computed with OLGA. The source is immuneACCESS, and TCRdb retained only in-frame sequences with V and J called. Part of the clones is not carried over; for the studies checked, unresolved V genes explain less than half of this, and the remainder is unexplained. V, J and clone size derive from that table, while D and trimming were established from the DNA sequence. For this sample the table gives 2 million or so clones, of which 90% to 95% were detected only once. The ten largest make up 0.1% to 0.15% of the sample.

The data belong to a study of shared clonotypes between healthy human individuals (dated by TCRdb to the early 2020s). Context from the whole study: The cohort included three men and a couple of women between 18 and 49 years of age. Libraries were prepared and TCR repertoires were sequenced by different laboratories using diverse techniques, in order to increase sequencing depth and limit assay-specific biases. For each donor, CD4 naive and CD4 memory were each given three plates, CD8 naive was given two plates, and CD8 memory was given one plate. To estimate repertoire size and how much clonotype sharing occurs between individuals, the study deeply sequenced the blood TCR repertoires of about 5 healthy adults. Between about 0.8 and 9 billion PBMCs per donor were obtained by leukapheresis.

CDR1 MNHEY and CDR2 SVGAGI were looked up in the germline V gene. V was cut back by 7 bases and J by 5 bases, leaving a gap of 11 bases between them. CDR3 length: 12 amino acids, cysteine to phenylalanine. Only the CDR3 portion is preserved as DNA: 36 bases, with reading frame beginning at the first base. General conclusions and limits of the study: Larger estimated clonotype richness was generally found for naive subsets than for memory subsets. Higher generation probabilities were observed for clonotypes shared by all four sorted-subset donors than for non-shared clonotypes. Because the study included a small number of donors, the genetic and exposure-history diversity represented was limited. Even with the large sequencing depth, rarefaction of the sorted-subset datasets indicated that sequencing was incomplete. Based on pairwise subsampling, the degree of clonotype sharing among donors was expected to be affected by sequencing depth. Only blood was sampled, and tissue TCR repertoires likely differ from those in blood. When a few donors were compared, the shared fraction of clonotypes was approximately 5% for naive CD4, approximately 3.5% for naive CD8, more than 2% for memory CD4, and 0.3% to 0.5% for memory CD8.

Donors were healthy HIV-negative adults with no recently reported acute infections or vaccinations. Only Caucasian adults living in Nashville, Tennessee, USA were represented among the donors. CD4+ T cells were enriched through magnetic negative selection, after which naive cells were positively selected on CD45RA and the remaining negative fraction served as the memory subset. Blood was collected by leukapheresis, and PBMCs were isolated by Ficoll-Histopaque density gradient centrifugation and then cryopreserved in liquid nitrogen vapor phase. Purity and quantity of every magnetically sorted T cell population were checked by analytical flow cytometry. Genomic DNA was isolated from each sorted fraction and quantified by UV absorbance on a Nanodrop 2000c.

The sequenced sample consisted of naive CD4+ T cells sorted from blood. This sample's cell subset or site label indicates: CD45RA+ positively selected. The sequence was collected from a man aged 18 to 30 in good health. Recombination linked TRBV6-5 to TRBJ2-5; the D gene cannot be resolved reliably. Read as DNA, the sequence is TGTGCCAGCACCCACTCGGGTGAGACCCAGTACTTC. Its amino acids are CASTHSGETQYF.